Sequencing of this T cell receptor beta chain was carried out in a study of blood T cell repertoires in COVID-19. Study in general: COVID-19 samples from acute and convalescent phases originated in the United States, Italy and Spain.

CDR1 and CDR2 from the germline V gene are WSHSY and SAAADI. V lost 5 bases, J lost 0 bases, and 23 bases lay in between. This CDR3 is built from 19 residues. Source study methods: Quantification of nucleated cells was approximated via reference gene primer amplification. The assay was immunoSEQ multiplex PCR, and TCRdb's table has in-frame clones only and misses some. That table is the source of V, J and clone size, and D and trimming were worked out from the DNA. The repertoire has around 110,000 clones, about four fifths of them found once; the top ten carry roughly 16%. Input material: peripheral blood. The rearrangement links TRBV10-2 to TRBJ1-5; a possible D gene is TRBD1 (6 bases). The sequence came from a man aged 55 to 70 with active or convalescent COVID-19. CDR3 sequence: CASSPSQGGRRNSNQPQHF. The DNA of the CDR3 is TGCGCCAGCAGTCCCTCTCAAGGGGGACGGAGAAATAGCAATCAGCCCCAGCATTTT.